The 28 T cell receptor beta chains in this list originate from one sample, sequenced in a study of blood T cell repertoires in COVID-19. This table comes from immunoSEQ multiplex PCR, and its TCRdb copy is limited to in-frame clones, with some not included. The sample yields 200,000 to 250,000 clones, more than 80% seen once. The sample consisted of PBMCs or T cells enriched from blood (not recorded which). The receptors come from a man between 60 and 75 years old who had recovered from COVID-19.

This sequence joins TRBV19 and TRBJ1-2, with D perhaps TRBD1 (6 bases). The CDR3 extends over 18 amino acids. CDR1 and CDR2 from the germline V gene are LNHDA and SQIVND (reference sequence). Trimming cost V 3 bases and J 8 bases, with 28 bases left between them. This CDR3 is CASSIGRGGGRKVLGYTF. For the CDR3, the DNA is TGTGCCAGTAGTATCGGGCGGGGAGGGGGACGGAAAGTCCTAGGCTACACCTTC.

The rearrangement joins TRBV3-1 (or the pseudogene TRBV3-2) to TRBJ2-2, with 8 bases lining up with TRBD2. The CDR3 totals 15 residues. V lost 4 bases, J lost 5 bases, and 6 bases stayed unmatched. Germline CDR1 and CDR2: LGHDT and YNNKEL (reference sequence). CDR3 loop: CASSRGLAETGELFF. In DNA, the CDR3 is TGTGCCAGCAGCCGAGGACTAGCTGAGACCGGGGAGCTGTTTTTT.

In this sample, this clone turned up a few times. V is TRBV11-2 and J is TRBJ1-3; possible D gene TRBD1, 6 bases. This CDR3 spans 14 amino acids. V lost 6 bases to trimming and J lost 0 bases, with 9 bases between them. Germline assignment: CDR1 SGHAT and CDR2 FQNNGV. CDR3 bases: TGTGCCAGCAGTAGGGGGAGCTCTGGAAACACCATATATTTT. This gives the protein CASSRGSSGNTIYF.

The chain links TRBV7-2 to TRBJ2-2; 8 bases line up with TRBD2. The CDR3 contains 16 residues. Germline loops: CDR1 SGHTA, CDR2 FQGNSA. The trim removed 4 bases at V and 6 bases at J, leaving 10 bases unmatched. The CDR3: CASSSRGGGFAGELFF. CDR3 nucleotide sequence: TGTGCCAGCAGCTCGCGAGGCGGGGGGTTCGCCGGGGAGCTGTTTTTT.

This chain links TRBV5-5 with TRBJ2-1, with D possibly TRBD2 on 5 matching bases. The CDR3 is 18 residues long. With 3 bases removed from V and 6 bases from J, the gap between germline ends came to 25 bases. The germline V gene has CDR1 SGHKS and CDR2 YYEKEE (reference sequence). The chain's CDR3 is CASSSGSSGLGLVNEQFF. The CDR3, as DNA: TGTGCCAGCAGCTCCGGCAGTTCGGGGTTGGGTCTGGTCAATGAGCAGTTCTTC.

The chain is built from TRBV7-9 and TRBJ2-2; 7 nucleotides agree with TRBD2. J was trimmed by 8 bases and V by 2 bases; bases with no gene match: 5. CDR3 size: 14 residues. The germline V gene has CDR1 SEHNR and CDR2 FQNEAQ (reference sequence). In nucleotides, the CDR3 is TGTGCCAGCAGCTTAACTCAAGCGGGGGGGGAGCTGTTTTTT. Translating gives CASSLTQAGGELFF.

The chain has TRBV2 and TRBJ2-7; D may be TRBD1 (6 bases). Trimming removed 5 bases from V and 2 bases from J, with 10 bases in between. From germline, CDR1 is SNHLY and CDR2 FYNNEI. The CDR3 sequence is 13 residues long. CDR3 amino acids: CASSRQEPYEQYF. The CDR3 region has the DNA TGTGCCAGCAGTCGACAGGAACCCTACGAGCAGTACTTC.

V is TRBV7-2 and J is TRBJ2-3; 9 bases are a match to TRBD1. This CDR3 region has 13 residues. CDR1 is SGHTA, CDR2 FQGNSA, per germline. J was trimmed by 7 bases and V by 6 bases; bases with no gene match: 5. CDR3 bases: TGTGCCAGCAGATTACAGGGGGCCTATACGCAGTATTTT. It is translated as CASRLQGAYTQYF.

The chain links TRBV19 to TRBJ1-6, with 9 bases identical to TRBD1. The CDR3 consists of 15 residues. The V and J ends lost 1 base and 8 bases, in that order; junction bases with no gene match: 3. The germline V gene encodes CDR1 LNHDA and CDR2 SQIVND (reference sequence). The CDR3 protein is CASSIGQGVDSPLHF. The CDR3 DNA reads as TGTGCCAGTAGTATAGGACAGGGGGTGGATTCACCCCTCCACTTT.

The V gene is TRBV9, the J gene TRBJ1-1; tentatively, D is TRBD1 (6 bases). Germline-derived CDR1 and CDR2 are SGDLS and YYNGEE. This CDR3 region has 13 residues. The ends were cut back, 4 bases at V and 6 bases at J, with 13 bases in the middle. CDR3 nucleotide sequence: TGTGCCAGCAGCAAGGGACACGCGGCTGAAGCTTTCTTT. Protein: CASSKGHAAEAFF.

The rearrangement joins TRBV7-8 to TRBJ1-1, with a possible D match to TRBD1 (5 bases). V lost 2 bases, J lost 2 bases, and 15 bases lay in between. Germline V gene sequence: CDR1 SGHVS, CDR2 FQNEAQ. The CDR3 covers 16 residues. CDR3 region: CASSLSQLGGNTEAFF. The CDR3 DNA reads TGTGCCAGCAGCTTATCCCAGTTGGGGGGTAACACTGAAGCTTTCTTT.

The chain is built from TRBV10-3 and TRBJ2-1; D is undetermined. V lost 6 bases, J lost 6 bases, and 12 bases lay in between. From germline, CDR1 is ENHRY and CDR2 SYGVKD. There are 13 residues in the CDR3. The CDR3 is CAISPGQFNEQFF. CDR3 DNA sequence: TGTGCCATCAGCCCAGGTCAGTTCAATGAGCAGTTCTTC.

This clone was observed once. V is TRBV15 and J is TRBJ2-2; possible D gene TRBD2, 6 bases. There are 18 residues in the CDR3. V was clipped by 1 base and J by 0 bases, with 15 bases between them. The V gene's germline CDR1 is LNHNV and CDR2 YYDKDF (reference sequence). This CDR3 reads CATSRGAGQGPNTGELFF. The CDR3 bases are TGTGCCACCAGCAGAGGGGCGGGGCAGGGCCCGAACACCGGGGAGCTGTTTTTT.

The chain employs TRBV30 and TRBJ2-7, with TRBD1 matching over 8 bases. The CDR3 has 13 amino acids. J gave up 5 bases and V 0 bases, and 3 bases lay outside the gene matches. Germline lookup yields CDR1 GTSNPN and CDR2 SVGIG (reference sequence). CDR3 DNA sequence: TGTGCCTGGAGTGTACAGGGGGGAAACGAGCAGTACTTC. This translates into CAWSVQGGNEQYF.

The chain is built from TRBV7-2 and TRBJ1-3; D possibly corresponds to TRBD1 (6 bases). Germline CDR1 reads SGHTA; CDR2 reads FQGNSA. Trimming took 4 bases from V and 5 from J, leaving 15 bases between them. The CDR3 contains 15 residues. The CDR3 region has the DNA TGTGCCAGCAGCTCCCCAGGGGTCCTCCGAAACACCATATATTTT. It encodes CASSSPGVLRNTIYF. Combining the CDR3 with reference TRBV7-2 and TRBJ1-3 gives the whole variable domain GAGVSQSPSNKVTEKGKDVELRCDPISGHTALYWYRQSLGQGLEFLIYFQGNSAPDKSGLPSDRFSAERTGGSVSTLTIQRTQQEDSAVYLCASSSPGVLRNTIYFGEGSWLTVV.

Here the CDR3 reads CASSVVGGLGETQYF. The CDR3 nucleotides read TGTGCCAGCAGCGTAGTCGGGGGGCTGGGTGAGACCCAGTACTTC. This chain joins TRBV9 and TRBJ2-5; TRBD2 is a possible D gene (7 bases). This CDR3 comprises 15 residues. Germline V gene sequence: CDR1 SGDLS, CDR2 YYNGEE. The V and J ends lost 0 bases and 5 bases respectively, with 14 bases between them.

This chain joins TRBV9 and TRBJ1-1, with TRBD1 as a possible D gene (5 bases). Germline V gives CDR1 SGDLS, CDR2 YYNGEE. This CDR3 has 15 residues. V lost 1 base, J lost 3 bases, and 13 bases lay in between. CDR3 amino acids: CASSVTGGWDTEAFF. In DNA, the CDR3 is TGTGCCAGCAGCGTAACCGGGGGGTGGGACACTGAAGCTTTCTTT.

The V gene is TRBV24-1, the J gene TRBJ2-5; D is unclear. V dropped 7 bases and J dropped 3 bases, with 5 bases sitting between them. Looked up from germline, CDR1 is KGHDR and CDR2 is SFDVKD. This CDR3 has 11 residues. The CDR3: CATRIKETQYF. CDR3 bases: TGTGCCACCAGAATTAAAGAGACCCAGTACTTC.

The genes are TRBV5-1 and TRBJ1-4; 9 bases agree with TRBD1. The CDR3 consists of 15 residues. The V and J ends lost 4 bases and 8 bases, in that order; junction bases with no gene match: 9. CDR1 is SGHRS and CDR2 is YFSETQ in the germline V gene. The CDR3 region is CASSQRTGGSEKLFF. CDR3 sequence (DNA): TGCGCCAGCAGCCAAAGAACAGGGGGCTCGGAAAAACTGTTTTTT.

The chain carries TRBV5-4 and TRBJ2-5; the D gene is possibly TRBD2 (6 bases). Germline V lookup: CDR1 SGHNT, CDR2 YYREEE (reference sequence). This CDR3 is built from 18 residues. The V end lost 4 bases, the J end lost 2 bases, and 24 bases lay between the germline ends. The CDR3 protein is CASSPRRLAQGGQETQYF. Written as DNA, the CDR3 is TGTGCCAGCAGCCCCAGGCGCCTAGCGCAGGGTGGGCAAGAGACCCAGTACTTC. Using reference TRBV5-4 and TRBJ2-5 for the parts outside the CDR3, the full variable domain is ETGVTQSPTHLIKTRGQQVTLRCSSQSGHNTVSWYQQALGQGPQFIFQYYREEENGRGNFPPRFSGLQFPNYSSELNVNALELDDSALYLCASSPRRLAQGGQETQYFGPGTRLLVL.

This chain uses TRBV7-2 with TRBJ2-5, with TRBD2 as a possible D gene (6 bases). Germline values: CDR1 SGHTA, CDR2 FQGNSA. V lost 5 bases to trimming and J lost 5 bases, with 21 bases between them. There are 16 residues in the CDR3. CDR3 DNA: TGTGCCAGCAGCCCCCTTACCGGGCGGGGATTGGAGACCCAGTACTTC. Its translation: CASSPLTGRGLETQYF.

For the CDR3, the DNA is TGCGCCAGCAGCTTTGCGGAACCCGAGACCCAGTACTTC. Translation: CASSFAEPETQYF. This chain joins TRBV5-1 and TRBJ2-5; no clear D gene. V gave up 2 bases and J gave up 5 bases, with 10 bases separating them. CDR1 SGHRS and CDR2 YFSETQ come from the germline V gene. The CDR3 spans 13 residues.

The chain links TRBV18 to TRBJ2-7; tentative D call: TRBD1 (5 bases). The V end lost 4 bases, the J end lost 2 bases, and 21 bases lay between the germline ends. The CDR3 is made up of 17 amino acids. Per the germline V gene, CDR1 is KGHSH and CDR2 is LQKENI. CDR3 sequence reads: CASSRGPGRRGTYEQYF. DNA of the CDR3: TGTGCCAGCTCACGCGGCCCAGGGCGGAGAGGAACCTACGAGCAGTACTTC.

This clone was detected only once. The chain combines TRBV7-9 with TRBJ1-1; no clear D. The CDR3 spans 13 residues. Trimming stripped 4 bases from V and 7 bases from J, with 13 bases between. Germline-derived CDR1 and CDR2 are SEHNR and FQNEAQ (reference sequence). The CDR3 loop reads CASSSTGTREAFF. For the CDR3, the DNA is TGTGCCAGCAGCTCCACGGGAACCCGTGAAGCTTTCTTT.

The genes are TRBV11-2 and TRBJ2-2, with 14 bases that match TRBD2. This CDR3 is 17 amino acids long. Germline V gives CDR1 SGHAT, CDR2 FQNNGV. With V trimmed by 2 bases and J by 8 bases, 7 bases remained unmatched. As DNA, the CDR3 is TGTGCCAGCAGCTTAAAATTGGGACTAGCGGGGGAAGGGGAGCTGTTTTTT. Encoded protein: CASSLKLGLAGEGELFF.

The CDR3 loop is CAISEPGTSSYEQYF. The CDR3 DNA is TGTGCCATCAGTGAACCCGGGACTAGCTCCTACGAGCAGTACTTC. The rearrangement joins TRBV10-3 to TRBJ2-7; 8 nucleotides line up with TRBD2. The germline V gene has CDR1 ENHRY and CDR2 SYGVKD. J was trimmed by 0 bases and V by 3 bases; bases with no gene match: 4. The CDR3 consists of 15 residues.

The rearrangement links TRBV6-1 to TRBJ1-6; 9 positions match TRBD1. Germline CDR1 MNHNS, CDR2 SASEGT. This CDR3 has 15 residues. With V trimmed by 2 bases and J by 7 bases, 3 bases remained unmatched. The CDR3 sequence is CASSELGTGNSPLHF. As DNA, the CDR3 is TGTGCCAGCAGTGAATTAGGGACAGGGAATTCACCCCTCCACTTT.

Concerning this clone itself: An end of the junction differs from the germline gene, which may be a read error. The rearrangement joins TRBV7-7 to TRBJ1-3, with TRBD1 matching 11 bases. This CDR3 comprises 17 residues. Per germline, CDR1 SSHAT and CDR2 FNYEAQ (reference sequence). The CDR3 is CASSPRTPGQGGNTIYF. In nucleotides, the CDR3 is TGTGCTAGCAGCCCCCGAACTCCGGGACAGGGGGGTAACACCATATATTTT.